These 22 T cell receptor beta chains originate from one sample sequenced in a study of regulatory T cells in long-lasting Graves disease. Time point noted: persistent/refractory GD, antithyroid drugs over 5 years with positive TRAb. From PBMCs, RNA was extracted and then used to make the TCR library. Sequencing libraries for TCR beta were prepared with iRepertoire HTBI primers and Arm-PCR of CDR3 regions. TCRdb re-derived calls from the multiplex PCR reads in MiXCR, one entry per CDR3 protein. Among about 420,000 distinct CDR3 sequences listed, around 24% were seen once. Material: peripheral blood mononuclear cells (PBMCs), obtained when the disease was refractory, from a patient treated with antithyroid drugs. These receptors were collected from a female donor with Graves disease.

This clonotype was counted many times. This chain links TRBV12-3 or TRBV12-4 with TRBJ1-5; D is unclear. This CDR3 has 15 amino acids. Trimming removed 2 bases at V and 1 base at J, with 9 bases between. The CDR3 coding sequence is TGTGCCAGCAGTTTAAAGGGTGGAAGCAATCAGCCCCAGCATTTT. This gives the protein CASSLKGGSNQPQHF.

A few counts support this clonotype. The chain links TRBV4-3 to TRBJ1-4, with unresolved D. Germline values: CDR1 LGHNA, CDR2 YSLEER. Trimming left V 0 bases short and J 4 bases short, with 12 bases between. This CDR3 region has 16 residues. Here the CDR3 reads CASSQDRSDFNEKLFF. Here the CDR3 DNA reads TGCGCCAGCAGCCAAGATCGTTCGGACTTTAATGAAAAACTGTTTTTT.

Turning to this clonotype: One junction end disagrees with the germline gene, perhaps due to a read error. The V call is TRBV5-1, the J call TRBJ2-1; D is ambiguous. The germline CDR1 and CDR2 sequences are SGHRS and YFSETQ. The CDR3 runs to 12 residues. This chain's CDR3 is CASSLGASSSIF. As DNA, the CDR3 is TGCGCCAGCAGCTTGGGGGCTAGTTCTAGTATCTTC.

The chain joins TRBV10-3 to TRBJ2-2; a possible D gene is TRBD2 (6 bases). CDR1 is ENHRY and CDR2 is SYGVKD in the germline V gene. This CDR3 comprises 14 residues. Trimming cost V 10 bases and J 0 bases, with 12 bases left between them. The DNA of the CDR3 is TGTGCCACAACTAGCAGTCCGAACACCGGGGAGCTGTTTTTT. This translates into CATTSSPNTGELFF.

The chain uses TRBV12-3 or TRBV12-4 and TRBJ2-2; a weak D match, TRBD1 (6 bases). V lost 6 bases to trimming and J lost 5 bases, with 16 bases between them. The CDR3 covers 15 residues. In DNA form, the CDR3 reads TGTGCCAGCAGAGCCGGGACACTTAGGACCGGGGAGCTGTTTTTT. Amino acids: CASRAGTLRTGELFF.

There are a few counts of this clonotype. Being one base from a much bigger clone, this may be a read error. The rearrangement uses TRBV2 and TRBJ2-5; D gene unclear. Germline V gene data show CDR1 as SNHLY and CDR2 as FYNNEI. The CDR3 sequence is 15 residues long. The CDR3 protein is CAGSEQLRIGETQYF. CDR3 DNA: TGTGCCGGCAGTGAACAGCTTAGGATAGGGGAGACCCAGTACTTC.

This clonotype was found many times. The gene calls are TRBV19 and TRBJ1-2; 7 nucleotides align to TRBD1. The V gene's germline CDR1 is LNHDA and CDR2 SQIVND (reference sequence). This CDR3 contains 17 residues. Trimming removed 7 bases from V and 4 bases from J; junction bases left unmatched: 18. For the CDR3, the DNA is TGTGCCAGTACCCCATCACACGGAGGGACAGTTGGCTATGGCTACACCTTC. Its protein product is CASTPSHGGTVGYGYTF.

V gene TRBV18 combines with J gene TRBJ2-7; D uncertain. CDR3 size: 14 residues. CDR1 and CDR2 from the germline V gene are KGHSH and LQKENI. With 0 bases removed from V and 2 bases from J, the gap between germline ends came to 8 bases. This CDR3 reads CASSPPDPTYEQYF. CDR3 nucleotides: TGTGCCAGCTCACCACCGGACCCTACCTACGAGCAGTACTTC.

The chain uses TRBV27 and TRBJ2-1; 10 bases align to TRBD2. V shed 4 bases, J shed 1 base, and the junction held 4 bases outside the gene matches. This CDR3 is 16 amino acids long. CDR1 and CDR2 (germline): MNHEY, SMNVEV (reference sequence). CDR3 sequence: CASSWGLARSYNEQFF. The CDR3 DNA reads as TGTGCCAGCAGTTGGGGACTAGCGAGATCCTACAATGAGCAGTTCTTC.

This clonotype was seen many times. The V call is TRBV12-3 or TRBV12-4, the J call TRBJ1-5; perhaps TRBD1 as D (5 bases). V dropped 5 bases and J dropped 4 bases, with 9 bases sitting between them. This CDR3 region has 13 residues. CDR3 in DNA: TGTGCCAGCAGTCCACAGGAAAATCAGCCCCAGCATTTT. Its translation is CASSPQENQPQHF.

This clonotype was observed a few times. V and J are TRBV20-1 and TRBJ2-7; 13 bases line up with TRBD2. The germline V gene encodes CDR1 DFQATT and CDR2 SNEGSKA (reference sequence). V lost 5 bases and J lost 2; bases outside the gene matches: 6. The CDR3 is 15 amino acids. CDR3 region: CSAWTSGSPTYEQYF. CDR3 sequence (DNA): TGCAGTGCTTGGACTAGCGGGAGCCCCACCTACGAGCAGTACTTC.

This clonotype was observed at least ten times. The rearrangement links TRBV2 to TRBJ2-5; TRBD1 matches at 8 bases. The CDR3 spans 15 residues. Germline V gene lookup returns CDR1 SNHLY and CDR2 FYNNEI. The V and J ends lost 8 bases and 2 bases, in that order; junction bases with no gene match: 10. As DNA, the CDR3 is TGTGCCAGCGGGACAGGACAGAGAATTCAAGAGACCCAGTACTTC. It codes for CASGTGQRIQETQYF.

There are many counts of this clonotype. The chain carries TRBV2 and TRBJ2-7; no clear D gene. V was pared by 3 bases and J by 3 bases, with 3 bases between. The germline CDR1 and CDR2 sequences are SNHLY and FYNNEI. There are 11 residues in the CDR3. The CDR3 region is CASSDGYEQYF. As DNA, the CDR3 is TGTGCCAGCAGTGACGGCTACGAGCAGTACTTC. Using reference TRBV2 and TRBJ2-7 for the parts outside the CDR3, the full variable domain is EPEVTQTPSHQVTQMGQEVILRCVPISNHLYFYWYRQILGQKVEFLVSFYNNEISEKSEIFDDQFSVERPDGSNFTLKIRSTKLEDSAMYFCASSDGYEQYFGPGTRLTVT.

The chain uses TRBV29-1 and TRBJ1-1, with 7 nucleotides matching TRBD1. With V trimmed by 4 bases and J by 1 base, 6 bases remained unmatched. Germline-derived CDR1 and CDR2 are SQVTM and ANQGSEA. CDR3 length equals 14 residues. The CDR3 region is CSVVYRGPNTEAFF. The CDR3 nucleotides are TGCAGCGTTGTTTACAGGGGACCGAACACTGAAGCTTTCTTT.

The chain couples TRBV19 to TRBJ2-1, with 8 bases identical to TRBD2. Germline-derived CDR1 and CDR2 are LNHDA and SQIVND (reference sequence). Trimming cost V 3 bases and J 6 bases; bases outside gene matches: 7. This CDR3 contains 15 residues. CDR3 sequence (DNA): TGTGCCAGTAGTATCGGACTAGCTTCCCCCAATGAGCAGTTCTTC. Translating it yields CASSIGLASPNEQFF. The full variable domain, its missing parts supplied by reference TRBV19 and TRBJ2-1, is DGGITQSPKYLFRKEGQNVTLSCEQNLNHDAMYWYRQDPGQGLRLIYYSQIVNDFQKGDIAEGYSVSREKKESFPLTVTSAQKNPTAFYLCASSIGLASPNEQFFGPGTRLTVL.

This chain uses TRBV13 with TRBJ2-2, with 14 positions matching TRBD2. The CDR3 extends over 20 amino acids. With 2 bases clipped from V and 6 bases from J, the junction kept 14 bases outside the gene matches. CDR1 PRHDT and CDR2 FYEKMQ come from the germline V gene (reference sequence). The CDR3 bases are TGTGCCAGCAGCTTAAAGCCCGGGACTAGCGGGAGCCTGAGGTCCGGGGAGCTGTTTTTT. Protein sequence: CASSLKPGTSGSLRSGELFF.

This clonotype was found a few times. The chain is built from TRBV27 and TRBJ2-1; 13 nucleotides match TRBD2. The trim removed 6 bases at V and 9 bases at J, leaving 11 bases unmatched. The CDR3 is made up of 16 amino acids. In germline, CDR1 is MNHEY, CDR2 SMNVEV (reference sequence). The CDR3 loop is CASRPLRTSGSVEQFF. In nucleotides, the CDR3 is TGTGCCAGCAGACCCCTCCGGACTAGCGGGAGTGTTGAGCAGTTCTTC.

This chain links TRBV24-1 with TRBJ2-2; 9 bases map to TRBD2. The CDR3 extends over 17 amino acids. The ends lost 2 bases at V and 7 bases at J; junction bases unmatched: 10. Germline V gene sequence: CDR1 KGHDR, CDR2 SFDVKD. DNA of the CDR3: TGTGCCACCAGTGATTGGGCTAGGACTAGCGACGGCGGGGAGCTGTTTTTT. Translating it yields CATSDWARTSDGGELFF.

V and J are TRBV5-1 and TRBJ2-7; D may correspond to TRBD1 or TRBD2 (5 bases each). Germline V gene sequence: CDR1 SGHRS, CDR2 YFSETQ. CDR3 size: 14 residues. V lost 2 bases, J lost 9 bases, and 18 bases lay in between. The CDR3 here is CASSFTSGAPGQYF. Written as DNA, the CDR3 is TGCGCCAGCAGCTTCACGTCCGGGGCCCCGGGGCAGTACTTC. The whole variable domain, filled in from reference TRBV5-1 and TRBJ2-7, reads KAGVTQTPRYLIKTRGQQVTLSCSPISGHRSVSWYQQTPGQGLQFLFEYFSETQRNKGNFPGRFSGRQFSNSRSEMNVSTLELGDSALYLCASSFTSGAPGQYFGPGTRLTVT.

The chain joins TRBV19 to TRBJ1-6, with D possibly matching TRBD1 (5 bases). The V gene's germline CDR1 is LNHDA and CDR2 SQIVND (reference sequence). Trimming took 7 bases from V and 7 from J, leaving 17 bases between them. The CDR3 covers 15 residues. The CDR3 DNA reads as TGTGCCAGTACCCTGGGGACGGCGAGGAATTCACCCCTCCACTTT. Encoded protein: CASTLGTARNSPLHF.

The rearrangement uses TRBV5-5 and TRBJ2-5, with D perhaps matching TRBD1 or TRBD2 (5 bases each). This CDR3 contains 14 residues. CDR1 and CDR2 (germline): SGHKS, YYEKEE (reference sequence). Trimming stripped 4 bases from V and 1 base from J, with 11 bases between. The CDR3 loop is CASSLGVIQETQYF. The CDR3 DNA reads TGTGCCAGCAGCCTGGGGGTAATCCAAGAGACCCAGTACTTC.

The CDR3 sequence is CASSYGQGAVEKLFF. The CDR3 DNA is TGTGCCAGCAGTTACGGCCAGGGGGCGGTTGAAAAACTGTTTTTT. J is TRBJ1-4 and V is TRBV6-2 or TRBV6-3, with TRBD1 identical over 8 bases. Per the germline V gene, CDR1 is MNHEY and CDR2 is SVGEGT. The CDR3 length is 15 residues. V shed 2 bases, J shed 7 bases, and the junction held 6 bases outside the gene matches.